The present entry profiles one TCR beta chain with its context. Its antigen is currently not known. Base-call qualities are not available, and no considerably larger clone is one nucleotide away. The protocol used for the library was 5' RACE. For sequencing, a NextSeq 500 was employed. The TCR library protocol attached a unique molecular identifier to each TCR cDNA molecule to allow correction of PCR and sequencing errors. In the source study's methods: TCR identification, UMI-based error correction and CDR3 extraction were all carried out with Decombinator tools. TCRs above a frequency of 2 per 1,000, corresponding to the top 1% of the tumor frequency distribution, were defined as expanded. Rényi diversity was computed with the R vegan package after subsampling each repertoire 100 times to 5,000 TCRs. CDR3 similarity networks were constructed using string-kernel similarity of amino acid triplets, with links drawn between CDR3s whose pairwise similarity was above 0.82. TCRdb took the public reads, trimmed them with fastp at Q25, ran MiXCR for clone calling and kept in-frame beta chains. A single entry per CDR3 protein holds the most common genes and DNA from its merged rows. These V and J calls are TCRdb output, not the study's own analysis. Recorded for this sample are around 92,000 distinct CDR3 sequences; approximately 12% of them occurred a single time. The biggest ten clones account for more than 40% of the sample.

Taken with the paper, the label for time point translates to: sample taken at primary tumor resection. Samples were obtained from roughly 72 patients with early-stage, untreated non-small cell lung cancer from the lung TRACERx cohort. For TCR sequencing, whole RNA was extracted from tumor and nontumor lung tissue, or from cryopreserved PBMC samples, and no cell sorting was done. Only patients with enough RNA available from two or more tumor regions were chosen for TCR sequencing. These data come from a study of spatial heterogeneity in lung cancer (dated by TCRdb to between 2017 and 2020). Describing the broader study: Beta-chain transcripts were consistently detected in greater numbers than alpha-chain transcripts, which likely reflected higher beta-chain transcript abundance. In the raw uncorrected reads, each unique combination of TCR and UMI appeared more than ten times on average. In non-small cell lung cancer, the study quantitatively compared TCR alpha and beta repertoires across several tumor regions, matched nontumor lung, and blood. The study linked features of the TCR repertoire to counts of nonsynonymous mutations, which were determined by whole-exome sequencing of tumor tissue. At surgery, 200 to 250 tumor regions, some 61 matched nontumor lung samples and 45 to 60 PBMC samples were TCR-sequenced for both alpha and beta chains. Beyond this particular receptor, the publication reports: Ubiquitous expanded tumor TCRs were detected in blood more often at tumor resection than at routine follow-up. Confirming at a functional level the hypothesis that regional TCRs recognize regional mutations was considered to require additional single-cell paired TCR alpha and beta sequencing.

The source of this sequence is a male donor with early-stage non-small cell lung cancer. The sequenced sample was PBMCs, obtained at surgery.

CDR3 loop: CAISESSRGLGYEQYF. At the DNA level, the sequence is TGTGCCATCAGTGAGTCCAGCAGGGGGCTGGGGTACGAGCAGTACTTC. The rearranged chain carries TRBV10-3 and TRBJ2-7; the junction holds 8 bases that match TRBD1. Sequences ENHRY (CDR1) and SYGVKD (CDR2) are obtained from the germline V gene. From V the trimming removes 0 bases and from J it removes 4 bases, while the gene matches leave 8 bases of the junction unaccounted for. The CDR3 sequence holds 16 residues, the cysteine and phenylalanine included. Kept here is only the CDR3 DNA, which spans 48 bases and is read in frame from base 1.